This TCR beta chain stems from a study of OX40 agonist ivuxolimab in advanced cancers. Regarding the complete study: Ivuxolimab was an agonistic, fully human IgG2 monoclonal antibody directed against OX40 (CD134), a costimulatory receptor. Intravenous ivuxolimab was administered to patients every 2 weeks at six dose levels: 0.01, 0.1, 0.3, 1.5, 3 and 10 mg/kg. Among the approximately 54 dose-escalation patients, about 19 had hepatocellular carcinoma, approximately 15 melanoma, 9 renal cell carcinoma and 9 head and neck cancer. A male proportion of nearly 85% and a mean age of 60 years, ranging from about 23 to 90, were recorded for the dose-escalation cohort. Prior anti-PD-1, anti-PD-L1 or anti-CTLA-4 therapy was permitted, and 35% to 40% of dose-escalation patients had received checkpoint inhibitors. Three dose-escalation patients achieved partial responses, one with hepatocellular carcinoma and two with cutaneous melanoma. Peripheral TCRbeta sequencing aimed to test whether ivuxolimab altered TCR sequence diversity and caused clonal T-cell expansion. The paper reports the monotherapy dose-escalation portion (N of about 50 patients) of the phase I ivuxolimab trial. The paper's findings and limits, for the study overall: At doses of 0.1 to 3.0 mg/kg, clonal expansion of both CD4+ and CD8+ blood T cells was observed from baseline to week 6. Low levels of normalized T-cell clonal expansion were also shown by some nonresponding patients. In the 0.1-3.0 mg/kg groups, partial responders were among the patients with the lowest normalized peripheral clonal expansion, particularly in CD8+ T cells. Which antigens the clonally expanded peripheral T cells were specific for was not determined. After ivuxolimab, CD8+ T cells had more expanded clones than CD4+ T cells on average.

To sequence the TCRbeta CDR3 region, genomic DNA was isolated from the sorted cells. TCRbeta CDR3 regions were sequenced using the immunoSEQ Assay. What TCRdb holds here is the immuneACCESS table cut down to in-frame rearrangements. Part of the clones is not present; checked against another copy, under half of the missing clones reflect an unresolved V gene, and the others are unexplained. This sample comprises roughly 87,000 clones, approximately 91% of them detected only once. About 0.76% of the sample rests with the top ten. The trial excluded patients who had a history of autoimmune disease or were on systemic immunosuppression. Peripheral blood for TCR sequencing was drawn from every dose cohort at baseline, at cycle 4 day 1 and at cycle 7 day 1. The samples were taken from a phase I, first-in-human, multicenter, open-label dose-escalation trial of ivuxolimab. Adults with locally advanced or metastatic melanoma, renal cell, hepatocellular, or head and neck squamous cell carcinoma were enrolled in the trial. CD4+ and CD8+ T cells were sorted separately from peripheral blood before TCR sequencing.

A distance of 22 bases separates the germline ends of V and J, which lose 6 bases and 16 bases respectively. From cysteine to phenylalanine, the CDR3 is 13 amino acids long. The only DNA kept is the CDR3, 39 bases in frame from the first base. The germline V gene supplies CDR1 SGHTA and CDR2 FQGNSA. A note on this clone: Its antigen is currently not known. No base-level quality is on record; no much larger clone is a single base apart.

The receptor comes from an adult with an advanced solid tumor such as melanoma, head and neck, liver or kidney cancer. The V and J segments used are TRBV7-2 and TRBJ1-3, with TRBD1 perhaps the D gene, on 6 matching bases. The sequenced sample was CD4+ or CD8+ T cells sorted from blood, obtained in a trial of the OX40 agonist ivuxolimab. The CDR3 region reads CASSSRQAAVSYF. The bases are TGTGCCAGCAGTTCCAGACAGGCCGCTGTCTCTTATTTT. Extended through the reference TRBV7-2 and TRBJ1-3 proteins, this CDR3 yields the full variable domain: GAGVSQSPSNKVTEKGKDVELRCDPISGHTALYWYRQSLGQGLEFLIYFQGNSAPDKSGLPSDRFSAERTGGSVSTLTIQRTQQEDSAVYLCASSSRQAAVSYFGEGSWLTVV.